This T cell receptor beta chain was captured by sequencing in a study of blood T cell repertoires in COVID-19. On the study more broadly: COVID-19 samples from acute and convalescent phases originated in the United States, Italy and Spain.

Original processing notes: Nucleated cell number was recorded as an estimate derived from reference gene primer amplification. Here immunoSEQ multiplex PCR was the method, and the copy in TCRdb shows in-frame clones only, minus some. The V and J calls and the clone size are those of that table, but D and trimming were determined from the DNA. The table shows just under 150,000 clones, with approximately 86% occurring only once. This CDR3 is built from 14 residues. Unmatched junction bases numbered 6, after V lost 4 bases and J lost 9 bases. Germline V gene sequence: CDR1 ENHRY, CDR2 SYGVKD. The chain recombines TRBV10-3 with TRBJ1-6; 7 nucleotides align to TRBD1. This sequence was found in a woman between 50 and 59 years old with acute or convalescent COVID-19. What was sequenced was peripheral blood. As DNA, the CDR3 is TGTGCCATCAGTGCGGACAGGTTGAGTTCACCCCTCCACTTT. Translation: CAISADRLSSPLHF.